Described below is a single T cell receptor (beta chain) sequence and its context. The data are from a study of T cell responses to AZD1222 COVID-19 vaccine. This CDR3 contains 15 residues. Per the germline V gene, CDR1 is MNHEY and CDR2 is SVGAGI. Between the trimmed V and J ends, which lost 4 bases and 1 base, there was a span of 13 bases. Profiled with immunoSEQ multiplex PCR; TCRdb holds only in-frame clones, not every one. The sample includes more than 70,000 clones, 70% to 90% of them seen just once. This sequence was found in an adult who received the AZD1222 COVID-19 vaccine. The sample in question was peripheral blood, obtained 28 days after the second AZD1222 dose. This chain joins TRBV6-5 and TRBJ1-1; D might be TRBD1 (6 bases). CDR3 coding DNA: TGTGCCAGCAGTTCCGATCGGACAGCGAACACTGAAGCTTTCTTT. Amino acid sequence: CASSSDRTANTEAFF.